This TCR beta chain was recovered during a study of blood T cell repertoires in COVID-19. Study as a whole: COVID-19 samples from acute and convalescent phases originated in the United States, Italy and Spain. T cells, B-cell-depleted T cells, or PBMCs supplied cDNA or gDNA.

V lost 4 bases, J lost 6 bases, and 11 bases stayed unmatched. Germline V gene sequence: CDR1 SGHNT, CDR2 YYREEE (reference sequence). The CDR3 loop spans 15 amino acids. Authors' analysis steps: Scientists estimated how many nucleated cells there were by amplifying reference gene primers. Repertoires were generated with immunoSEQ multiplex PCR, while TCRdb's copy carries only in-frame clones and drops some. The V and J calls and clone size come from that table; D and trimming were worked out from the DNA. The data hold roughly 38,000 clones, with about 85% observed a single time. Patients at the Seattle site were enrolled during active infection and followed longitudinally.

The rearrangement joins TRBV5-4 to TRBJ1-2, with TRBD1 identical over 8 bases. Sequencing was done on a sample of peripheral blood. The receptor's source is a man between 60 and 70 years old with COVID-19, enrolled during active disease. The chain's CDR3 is CASSLKAGGLDGYTF. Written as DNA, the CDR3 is TGTGCCAGCAGCCTAAAGGCAGGGGGCTTGGATGGCTACACCTTC.